This T cell receptor (beta chain) stems from a study of T cell repertoires in cytomegalovirus infection. Study-wide background: Matching HLA type and CMV infection were both indicated by public TCR beta signatures. Whole-study findings and limits: HLA-C-restricted TCR beta clonotypes specific for CMV led the ex vivo response. The study identified carriers of CMV plus the relevant HLA from cumulative public TCR beta family frequency.

TCRdb recomputed calls from the reads with MiXCR, one row per CDR3 protein. Here the sample spans a few hundred thousand distinct CDR3 sequences, roughly a sixth being singletons. Germline-derived CDR1 and CDR2 are LNHDA and SQIVND (reference sequence). The CDR3 is 14 residues long. V dropped 7 bases and J dropped 0 bases, with 10 bases sitting between them. This clonotype was counted many times. Its antigen is currently unknown. V gene TRBV19 combines with J gene TRBJ1-5; no firm D call. The sample consisted of PBMCs. This sequence was found in a human donor in good health (CMV status not recorded). Some clones in this sample may be carry-over from other donors' samples. DNA for the CDR3: TGTGCCAGTAAGGTGATGGATAGCAATCAGCCCCAGCATTTT. Translating gives CASKVMDSNQPQHF.